These T cell receptor beta chains were read from a single sample in a study of shared clonotypes between healthy human individuals. Method: immunoSEQ multiplex PCR; TCRdb's copy keeps in-frame clones and lacks some. Of 2 million to 2.5 million clones listed, about 94% are singletons. The specimen sequenced was naive CD4+ T cells sorted from blood. The receptors here all came from a young man in good health. CDR3s include the opening cysteine and the closing phenylalanine or tryptophan. The D gene is left open where the match is weak. The size field is filled for only some rows; it gives once, few, many or a size class.

>NA|TRBJ2-2|TRBV7-2|NA
CASSQWTAGELFF
TGTGCCAGCAGCCAATGGACAGCCGGGGAGCTGTTTTTT
>NA|TRBJ2-1|TRBV9|NA
CASSAGLHNEQFF
TGTGCCAGCAGCGCCGGACTGCACAATGAGCAGTTCTTC
>NA|TRBJ1-1|TRBV10-3|NA
CAIRQAGRTEAFF
TGTGCCATCAGACAGGCCGGGAGGACTGAAGCTTTCTTT
>once|TRBJ1-2|TRBV11-3|NA
CASSLGAGDYGYTF
TGTGCCAGCAGCTTAGGGGCGGGGGACTATGGCTACACCTTC
>NA|TRBJ2-1|TRBV7-3|NA
CASSLTGFPTNEQFF
TGTGCCAGCAGCTTAACCGGATTCCCTACCAATGAGCAGTTCTTC
>NA|TRBJ2-5|TRBV5-1|TRBD1
CASSLSYPGQGAETQYF
TGCGCCAGCAGCTTATCATACCCGGGACAGGGGGCGGAGACCCAGTACTTC
>NA|TRBJ1-3|TRBV5-6|NA
CASSGLASAGNTIYF
TGTGCCAGCAGCGGGCTAGCGAGTGCTGGAAACACCATATATTTT
>once|TRBJ1-2|TRBV9|NA
CASSVAPGGIDGYTF
TGTGCCAGCAGCGTAGCTCCGGGGGGTATAGATGGCTACACCTTC
>NA|TRBJ1-3|TRBV10-2|NA
CASSEPAQSGNTIYF
TGCGCCAGCAGTGAGCCGGCCCAGAGTGGAAACACCATATATTTT
>NA|TRBJ2-3|TRBV6-6|TRBD2
CASSSWTSGSTDTQYF
TGTGCCAGCAGTTCCTGGACTAGCGGAAGCACAGATACGCAGTATTTT
>NA|TRBJ2-7|TRBV13|TRBD2
CASSPPSSGRANYEQYF
TGTGCCAGCAGCCCGCCCTCTAGCGGGAGGGCCAACTACGAGCAGTACTTC
>NA|TRBJ1-1|TRBV18|NA
CASSPPRLTANTEAFF
TGTGCCAGCTCACCACCGCGGCTAACAGCCAACACTGAAGCTTTCTTT
>once|TRBJ1-4|TRBV21-1|NA
CASSNGGVGEKLFF
TGTGCCAGCAGCAATGGGGGTGTGGGGGAAAAACTGTTTTTT
>NA|TRBJ1-6|TRBV11-2|NA
CASSLGPRGSSPLHF
TGTGCCAGCAGCTTAGGGCCACGGGGTAGTTCACCCCTCCACTTT
>NA|TRBJ2-3|TRBV27|TRBD2
CASSLWLAGPTSTDTQYF
TGTGCCAGCAGTTTATGGCTAGCGGGCCCCACTAGCACAGATACGCAGTATTTT
>NA|TRBJ2-7|TRBV30|TRBD2
CAWSGGGDSYEQYF
TGTGCCTGGAGTGGCGGGGGGGACTCCTACGAGCAGTACTTC
>NA|TRBJ2-1|TRBV10-1|TRBD1
CASSEKKTGGNEQFF
TGCGCCAGCAGTGAGAAAAAGACAGGGGGCAATGAGCAGTTCTTC
>NA|TRBJ1-1|TRBV18|NA
CASSPPGLAGGTEAFF
TGTGCCAGCTCACCACCGGGCCTAGCGGGGGGCACTGAAGCTTTCTTT
>NA|TRBJ1-3|TRBV10-1|NA
CASSDSGLADTIYF
TGCGCCAGCAGTGACTCCGGGCTCGCGGACACCATATATTTT
>NA|TRBJ1-2|TRBV25-1|NA
CASSGTASYGYTF
TGTGCCAGCAGTGGGACAGCTTCCTATGGCTACACCTTC
>NA|TRBJ2-3|TRBV7-2|NA
CASSLGLARTDTQYF
TGTGCCAGCAGCTTAGGGCTAGCGCGGACAGATACGCAGTATTTT
>NA|TRBJ1-5|TRBV21-1|NA
CASSKGEEVGNQPQHF
TGTGCCAGCAGCAAGGGGGAGGAGGTGGGCAATCAGCCCCAGCATTTT
>NA|TRBJ2-5|TRBV11-2|NA
CASSTSGETQYF
TGTGCCAGCAGCACAAGTGGGGAGACCCAGTACTTC
>NA|TRBJ2-7|TRBV23-1|NA
CASSRWRGSTYEQYF
TGCGCCAGCAGTCGGTGGCGGGGATCGACCTACGAGCAGTACTTC
>NA|TRBJ2-7|TRBV5-1|NA
CASSLGSVESSYEQYF
TGCGCCAGCAGCTTGGGCTCCGTCGAGAGTTCCTACGAGCAGTACTTC
>NA|TRBJ1-1|TRBV5-4|NA
CASSRNSNTEAFF
TGTGCCAGCAGCCGTAATAGTAACACTGAAGCTTTCTTT
>NA|TRBJ2-7|TRBV7-9|NA
CASSFYRGGVFSYEQYF
TGTGCCAGCAGCTTTTACAGGGGAGGGGTTTTCTCCTACGAGCAGTACTTC
>NA|TRBJ1-2|TRBV30|NA
CAWSVSGVGYTF
TGTGCCTGGAGTGTAAGCGGGGTCGGCTACACCTTC
>NA|TRBJ1-1|TRBV6-1|TRBD1
CASSSRDRGYTEAFF
TGTGCCAGCAGTTCCCGGGACAGGGGTTACACTGAAGCTTTCTTT
>NA|TRBJ2-1|TRBV11-2|TRBD2
CASSPQASGRREQFF
TGTGCCAGCAGCCCCCAGGCTAGCGGGAGACGTGAGCAGTTCTTC
>NA|TRBJ2-1|TRBV11-3|NA
CASSLGIWDSAGNEQFF
TGTGCCAGCAGCTTAGGGATTTGGGATTCCGCGGGGAATGAGCAGTTCTTC
>NA|TRBJ2-5|TRBV5-1|NA
CASSLGLVETQYF
TGCGCCAGCAGCTTGGGGCTGGTGGAGACCCAGTACTTC
>NA|TRBJ2-7|TRBV5-1|NA
CASSLQLGGYEQYF
TGCGCCAGCAGCTTGCAGTTAGGGGGCTACGAGCAGTACTTC
>NA|TRBJ2-3|TRBV9|NA
CASSVAVFTDTQYF
TGTGCCAGCAGCGTAGCGGTATTCACAGATACGCAGTATTTT
>NA|TRBJ1-3|TRBV7-2|TRBD1
CASSGRDRPGAGGNTIYF
TGTGCCAGCAGCGGGCGGGACAGGCCTGGAGCGGGAGGAAACACCATATATTTT
>NA|TRBJ1-1|TRBV27|TRBD1
CASRRQGGNTEAFF
TGTGCCAGCAGAAGACAGGGCGGGAACACTGAAGCTTTCTTT
>NA|TRBJ2-3|TRBV7-2|NA
CASSLVGGRSADTQYF
TGTGCCAGCAGCTTAGTGGGCGGGCGAAGCGCAGATACGCAGTATTTT
>NA|TRBJ2-5|TRBV4-1|NA
CASSTRSSYQETQYF
TGCGCCAGCAGCACGAGAAGCAGCTACCAAGAGACCCAGTACTTC
>NA|TRBJ2-3|TRBV25-1|TRBD1
CASSVSSDRGRADTQYF
TGTGCCAGCAGTGTTTCCAGTGACAGGGGGCGCGCAGATACGCAGTATTTT
>once|TRBJ2-4|TRBV4-1|TRBD1
CASSQEPQRTGAKVVQYF
TGCGCCAGCAGCCAAGAACCCCAGAGGACAGGGGCCAAGGTGGTTCAGTACTTC
>NA|TRBJ1-2|TRBV29-1|NA
CSVGEGGYGYTF
TGCAGCGTTGGGGAGGGAGGATATGGCTACACCTTC
>NA|TRBJ1-4|TRBV11-3|NA
CASSCERANEKLFF
TGTGCCAGCAGCTGTGAAAGAGCTAATGAAAAACTGTTTTTT
>NA|TRBJ2-3|TRBV27|TRBD2
CASSQRGTRLAGFTDTQYF
TGTGCCAGCAGTCAACGCGGCACCAGACTAGCGGGTTTTACAGATACGCAGTATTTT
>NA|TRBJ2-7|TRBV18|TRBD1
CATRPAGTVIYEQYF
TGTGCCACGAGGCCCGCCGGGACAGTGATCTACGAGCAGTACTTC
>NA|TRBJ1-2|TRBV6-5|NA
CASIPQGGSYGYTF
TGTGCCAGCATTCCCCAGGGAGGGAGCTATGGCTACACCTTC